These T cell receptor beta chains were read from a single sample in a study of cytomegalovirus exposure and HLA in healthy donors. TCRdb's copy holds only in-frame clones and misses some; the assay was immunoSEQ multiplex PCR. The table lists under 200,000 clones, about 86% of them singletons. Sample: PBMCs. These receptor sequences come from a woman aged 30 to 39 in good health and CMV-seronegative. Each CDR3 is given with its conserved first and last residue. The order of the fields is clone size, J gene, V gene, D gene, CDR3 DNA, CDR3 protein. D genes are given only for firm matches. Expanded clones get a size class; other rows say once, few or many, or leave the size out.

clone size: .; J gene: TRBJ2-7; V gene: TRBV7-2; D gene: TRBD2; CDR3 DNA: TGTGCCAGCAGCGCAGCGGGAGGGTCCTACGAGCAGTACTTC; CDR3 protein: CASSAAGGSYEQYF
clone size: .; J gene: TRBJ1-1; V gene: TRBV6-5; D gene: .; CDR3 DNA: TGTGCCAGCAGTTACGGCGGGGTCTTTGGGGCCACTGAAGCTTTCTTT; CDR3 protein: CASSYGGVFGATEAFF
clone size: few; J gene: TRBJ1-5; V gene: TRBV18; D gene: TRBD1; CDR3 DNA: TGTGCCAGCTCACGGGACAGGGGGACTCAGCCCCAGCATTTT; CDR3 protein: CASSRDRGTQPQHF
clone size: .; J gene: TRBJ2-7; V gene: TRBV25-1; D gene: .; CDR3 DNA: TGTGCCAGCAGTGAACTTTGGTCCAGGGGCGAGCAGTACTTC; CDR3 protein: CASSELWSRGEQYF
clone size: .; J gene: TRBJ2-1; V gene: TRBV4-3; D gene: .; CDR3 DNA: TGCGCCAGCAGCCAAGAAGGGGGGCAGTTCTTC; CDR3 protein: CASSQEGGQFF
clone size: once; J gene: TRBJ2-1; V gene: TRBV7-2; D gene: .; CDR3 DNA: TGTGCCAGCAGCTTAGGTCCAGGGATTAATGAGCAGTTCTTC; CDR3 protein: CASSLGPGINEQFF
clone size: .; J gene: TRBJ1-1; V gene: TRBV5-1; D gene: .; CDR3 DNA: TGCGCCAGCAGCTTGCATTTGAACACTGAAGCTTTCTTT; CDR3 protein: CASSLHLNTEAFF
clone size: .; J gene: TRBJ1-2; V gene: TRBV28; D gene: TRBD1; CDR3 DNA: TGTGCCACCACCCGACAGGGCTATGGCTACACCTTC; CDR3 protein: CATTRQGYGYTF
clone size: few; J gene: TRBJ1-2; V gene: TRBV19; D gene: .; CDR3 DNA: TGTGCCAGTAGTACGGCAGGAGGAACCGATGGCTACACCTTC; CDR3 protein: CASSTAGGTDGYTF
clone size: .; J gene: TRBJ1-1; V gene: TRBV6-6; D gene: TRBD1; CDR3 DNA: TGTGCCAGCAGGGGATCGACAGGGAGAGATACTGAAGCTTTCTTT; CDR3 protein: CASRGSTGRDTEAFF
clone size: .; J gene: TRBJ2-5; V gene: TRBV11-3; D gene: .; CDR3 DNA: TGTGCCAGCAGCTTAGATGGGCAGAGCCAAGAGACCCAGTACTTC; CDR3 protein: CASSLDGQSQETQYF
clone size: .; J gene: TRBJ2-1; V gene: TRBV7-2; D gene: TRBD2; CDR3 DNA: TGTGCCAGCAGCTTATCCCGCGGGAGGGTAGGTAATGAGCAGTTCTTC; CDR3 protein: CASSLSRGRVGNEQFF
clone size: .; J gene: TRBJ2-7; V gene: TRBV27; D gene: .; CDR3 DNA: TGTGCCAGCAGTTTAACGCAGGGTGCCTTTTCCTACGAGCAGTACTTC; CDR3 protein: CASSLTQGAFSYEQYF
clone size: .; J gene: TRBJ2-7; V gene: TRBV27; D gene: TRBD2; CDR3 DNA: TGTGCCAGCAGTCGGGGACTAGCGGGAATCTACGAGCAGTACTTC; CDR3 protein: CASSRGLAGIYEQYF
clone size: .; J gene: TRBJ2-3; V gene: TRBV5-8; D gene: TRBD2; CDR3 DNA: TGTGCCAGCAGCAAAGCGGGGGGCCGCACAGATACGCAGTATTTT; CDR3 protein: CASSKAGGRTDTQYF
clone size: .; J gene: TRBJ1-2; V gene: TRBV29-1; D gene: TRBD1; CDR3 DNA: TGCAGCGTGCGGACAGGGGGTTTCTATGGCTACACCTTC; CDR3 protein: CSVRTGGFYGYTF
clone size: .; J gene: TRBJ2-7; V gene: TRBV7-8; D gene: TRBD1; CDR3 DNA: TGTGCCAGCAGCTTTGCTTTCGAGACAGGGAGCCACGAGCAGTACTTC; CDR3 protein: CASSFAFETGSHEQYF
clone size: .; J gene: TRBJ1-5; V gene: TRBV7-9; D gene: TRBD1; CDR3 DNA: TGTGCCAGCAGCTCAGGGGGAGGGCAGCCCCAGCATTTT; CDR3 protein: CASSSGGGQPQHF
clone size: once; J gene: TRBJ1-2; V gene: TRBV28; D gene: .; CDR3 DNA: TGTGCCAGCAGTTTATCCCCGGGGGATGCTAACTATGGCTACACCTTC; CDR3 protein: CASSLSPGDANYGYTF
clone size: few; J gene: TRBJ2-7; V gene: TRBV5-4; D gene: .; CDR3 DNA: TGTGCCAGCAGCTTGCGTCCGTCCGCGGGGGCCCCCCACGAGCAGTACTTC; CDR3 protein: CASSLRPSAGAPHEQYF
clone size: .; J gene: TRBJ1-6; V gene: TRBV19; D gene: .; CDR3 DNA: TGTGCCAGTAGGCGCCGGGCTGGGCATTCACCCCTCCACTTT; CDR3 protein: CASRRRAGHSPLHF
clone size: .; J gene: TRBJ2-1; V gene: TRBV7-2; D gene: .; CDR3 DNA: TGTGCCAGCAGCTTGACTCACGCGGCGCCTTTCTATGAGCAGTTCTTC; CDR3 protein: CASSLTHAAPFYEQFF
clone size: .; J gene: TRBJ2-1; V gene: TRBV7-3; D gene: TRBD2; CDR3 DNA: TGTGCCAGCAGCTTCTTCGGGAGCGGGAGCTCCTACAATGAGCAGTTCTTC; CDR3 protein: CASSFFGSGSSYNEQFF
clone size: .; J gene: TRBJ1-5; V gene: TRBV2; D gene: .; CDR3 DNA: TGTGCCAGCAGTGAAGCGCGCGGGACCGCCCCCCCGCATTTT; CDR3 protein: CASSEARGTAPPHF
clone size: .; J gene: TRBJ1-5; V gene: TRBV2; D gene: .; CDR3 DNA: TGTGCCAGCAGTGAACAGGGGAAGTATCAGCCCCAGCATTTT; CDR3 protein: CASSEQGKYQPQHF
clone size: few; J gene: TRBJ2-7; V gene: TRBV6-1; D gene: .; CDR3 DNA: TGTGCCAGCAGGCCCTCTTTAGGGGGCTCCTACGAGCAGTACTTC; CDR3 protein: CASRPSLGGSYEQYF
clone size: .; J gene: TRBJ1-2; V gene: TRBV6-5; D gene: TRBD1; CDR3 DNA: TGTGCCAGCAGTAGGGGGCTTTCGACAGGGTCCGGCTACACCTTC; CDR3 protein: CASSRGLSTGSGYTF
clone size: .; J gene: TRBJ2-2; V gene: TRBV7-2; D gene: .; CDR3 DNA: TGTGCCAGCAGCCAAAGTACGGCCGGGGAGCTGTTTTTT; CDR3 protein: CASSQSTAGELFF
clone size: .; J gene: TRBJ1-1; V gene: TRBV6-6; D gene: TRBD1; CDR3 DNA: TGTGCCAGCAGTTACGGCCAAAACAGGGGCCGAGGGGCTTTCTTT; CDR3 protein: CASSYGQNRGRGAFF
clone size: once; J gene: TRBJ2-1; V gene: TRBV10-3; D gene: TRBD1; CDR3 DNA: TGTGCCATCAGTGAGACCAAGGACAGGAGCAGGGATGAGCAGTTCTTC; CDR3 protein: CAISETKDRSRDEQFF
clone size: .; J gene: TRBJ2-7; V gene: TRBV18; D gene: TRBD1; CDR3 DNA: TGTGCCAGCTCAATACCGGGACAGGGAGGGGAGCAGTACTTC; CDR3 protein: CASSIPGQGGEQYF
clone size: .; J gene: TRBJ1-1; V gene: TRBV7-3; D gene: .; CDR3 DNA: TGTGCCAGCAGCTCGGGACAGAACACTGAAGCTTTCTTT; CDR3 protein: CASSSGQNTEAFF
clone size: once; J gene: TRBJ2-2; V gene: TRBV6-5; D gene: TRBD1; CDR3 DNA: TGTGCCAGCAGTTACTCGACAGGGCGTAGCGGGGAGCTGTTTTTT; CDR3 protein: CASSYSTGRSGELFF
clone size: .; J gene: TRBJ2-7; V gene: TRBV12-5; D gene: .; CDR3 DNA: TGTGCTAGTGGTTCCAGTCAGGGGGGCTACGAGCAGTACTTC; CDR3 protein: CASGSSQGGYEQYF
clone size: once; J gene: TRBJ2-5; V gene: TRBV19; D gene: .; CDR3 DNA: TGTGCCAGCCAGGAAAGCCTCGCAAATACGGAGACCCAGTACTTC; CDR3 protein: CASQESLANTETQYF
clone size: .; J gene: TRBJ2-7; V gene: TRBV4-3; D gene: TRBD1; CDR3 DNA: TGCGCCAGCAGCTCACGGACAGGGGGTCTCTACGAGCAGTACTTC; CDR3 protein: CASSSRTGGLYEQYF
clone size: .; J gene: TRBJ2-2; V gene: TRBV7-6; D gene: .; CDR3 DNA: TGTGCCAGCAGCTTAGGGGGGGACGCGGGCACCGGGGAGCTGTTTTTT; CDR3 protein: CASSLGGDAGTGELFF
clone size: few; J gene: TRBJ2-7; V gene: TRBV6-1; D gene: .; CDR3 DNA: TGTGCCAGCAGTAACGGAGTGGGATGGGACTACGAGCAGTACTTC; CDR3 protein: CASSNGVGWDYEQYF
clone size: .; J gene: TRBJ2-1; V gene: TRBV19; D gene: TRBD2; CDR3 DNA: TGTACCACCTCGCGCGGGAGGTCGTACAATGAGCAGTTCTTC; CDR3 protein: CTTSRGRSYNEQFF
clone size: .; J gene: TRBJ1-4; V gene: TRBV2; D gene: .; CDR3 DNA: TGTGCCAGCAGTGACACTTACAGGGCCGCAGCGGCTAATGAAAAACTGTTTTTT; CDR3 protein: CASSDTYRAAAANEKLFF
clone size: .; J gene: TRBJ1-6; V gene: TRBV4-1; D gene: .; CDR3 DNA: TGCGCCAGCAGCCAAGGTCCCCCCCAGGGTTCCGTTTCACCCCTCCACTTT; CDR3 protein: CASSQGPPQGSVSPLHF
clone size: .; J gene: TRBJ1-1; V gene: TRBV4-3; D gene: TRBD1; CDR3 DNA: TGCGCCAGCAGCCAAAAGCGGGACAGTCCGAACACTGAAGCTTTCTTT; CDR3 protein: CASSQKRDSPNTEAFF
clone size: .; J gene: TRBJ1-2; V gene: TRBV14; D gene: .; CDR3 DNA: TGTGCCAGCAGCCAAGGAGGTGGGCAGAGCAACTATGGCTACACCTTC; CDR3 protein: CASSQGGGQSNYGYTF
clone size: .; J gene: TRBJ2-7; V gene: TRBV28; D gene: .; CDR3 DNA: TGTGCCAGCAGACTAAGGGGAGCGCCGTACGAGCAGTACTTC; CDR3 protein: CASRLRGAPYEQYF
clone size: .; J gene: TRBJ1-1; V gene: TRBV10-2; D gene: .; CDR3 DNA: TGCGCCAGCAGTGAGTCGGGGGGGGGCACTGAAGCTTTCTTT; CDR3 protein: CASSESGGGTEAFF